This record looks at one T cell receptor beta chain sequence and its context. What it binds is unknown. The entry originates in a study of vaccination and CD4 T cells after COVID-19. About the study: Stimulation used overlapping spike peptides from SARS-CoV-2, HCoV-NL63, HCoV-OC43 and HCoV-229E. Each control culture was treated with a CEFX pool, an HIV-1 Nef pool, or no peptide.

The germline V gene has CDR1 SEHNR and CDR2 FQNEAQ (reference sequence). Trimming left V 8 bases short and J 1 base short, with 9 bases between. The CDR3 length is 12 residues. Oncomine TCR Beta short-read sequencing was applied to DNA from cultured CD4+ T cells. Genomic DNA was drawn out of CD4+ T cells grown in culture. TCRdb passed the PCR reads through MiXCR, listing each CDR3 protein once. The sample includes approximately 12,000 distinct CDR3 sequences, roughly 56% seen only once; the top ten take around 13%. Whole-study results and caveats: For convalescent patients, 304 of the 307 vaccine-specific clones analyzed were classified as spike mono-reactive.

The treatment: approximately 11-day PBMC culture with coronavirus spike peptide pools or control peptides (ViraFEST assay). This receptor was taken from a human donor who had recovered from COVID-19. The chain has TRBV7-9 and TRBJ2-7; D possibly corresponds to TRBD1 (6 bases). Sequencing input: CD4+ T cells from blood, cultured in vitro. This chain's CDR3 is CASGGPSYEQYF. The CDR3 DNA sequence: TGTGCCAGCGGGGGCCCGTCCTACGAGCAGTACTTC.